This TCR beta chain is drawn from a study of human T cells and chemical hapten exposure. This clonotype occurred many times. V was shortened by 0 bases and J by 1 base, with 6 bases between the two germline ends. Germline V gene lookup returns CDR1 LNHNV and CDR2 YYDKDF (reference sequence). CDR3 length equals 14 residues. Library construction involved attaching unique molecular identifiers to individual cDNA molecules, which allowed quantitative, reproducible TCR counting. TCRdb reanalysed the RACE reads using MiXCR and keeps one entry per CDR3 protein. The top ten hold about 5.4% of the sample, which has about 350,000 distinct CDR3 sequences, under 6.5% seen once. As to time point: patch test 2, 6 weeks after DPC sensitization. Treatment reported: therapeutic diphenylcyclopropenone sensitization with weekly scalp DPC. Whole blood, unfractionated, served as the material for total RNA extraction.

The source was whole blood, collected in connection with sensitization to the hapten diphenylcyclopropenone (DPC). The chain combines TRBV15 with TRBJ1-1; D gene unclear. This TCR derives from a woman under 30 with alopecia areata. Some clones in this sample may be carry-over from other donors' samples. As DNA, the CDR3 is TGTGCCACCAGCAGAGATCACGCGAACACTGAAGCTTTCTTT. This gives the protein CATSRDHANTEAFF.